This entry lists 21 T cell receptor beta chains sequenced from one sample in a study of T cells in Graves' hyperthyroidism and ophthalmopathy. TCR beta CDR3 regions were amplified from RNA transcripts. First-round RT-PCR of the TCR CDR3 relied on the HTBI primer set. TCRdb reanalysed the multiplex PCR reads using MiXCR and keeps one entry per CDR3 protein. The table has hundreds of thousands of distinct CDR3 sequences, 15% seen once. Sequencing used blood. Source of these receptors: a woman younger than 45 with Graves' hyperthyroidism.

The chain carries TRBV20-1 and TRBJ2-7; TRBD2 might be the D (6 bases). V lost 0 bases and J 9 bases, leaving 18 bases between the germline ends. This CDR3 has 14 amino acids. Per germline, CDR1 DFQATT and CDR2 SNEGSKA (reference sequence). In nucleotides, the CDR3 is TGCAGTGCTAGAGATCGAACTGCGGGGCCGGGGCAGTACTTC. It translates to CSARDRTAGPGQYF.

The table lists this clonotype with a few counts. The chain links TRBV19 to TRBJ2-1, with a weak D call TRBD2 (6 bases). Germline V CDR1 and CDR2: LNHDA, SQIVND (reference sequence). V lost 9 bases to trimming and J lost 7 bases, with 19 bases between them. This CDR3 contains 14 residues. The CDR3 nucleotides are TGTGCCAGCCGAATCGGGGGTAAGGCGAATGAGCAGTTCTTC. It codes for CASRIGGKANEQFF. The full variable domain, completed using reference TRBV19 and TRBJ2-1, is DGGITQSPKYLFRKEGQNVTLSCEQNLNHDAMYWYRQDPGQGLRLIYYSQIVNDFQKGDIAEGYSVSREKKESFPLTVTSAQKNPTAFYLCASRIGGKANEQFFGPGTRLTVL.

This clonotype showed up many times. The chain joins TRBV6-1 to TRBJ2-1; no clear D. CDR1 and CDR2 (germline): MNHNS, SASEGT. V gave up 2 bases and J gave up 4 bases, with 6 bases separating them. CDR3 size: 13 residues. CDR3 in DNA: TGTGCCAGCAGTGAAAACAGATACAATGAGCAGTTCTTC. This sequence encodes CASSENRYNEQFF.

The V gene is TRBV10-3, the J gene TRBJ2-1, with TRBD2 as a possible D gene (6 bases). Per germline, CDR1 ENHRY and CDR2 SYGVKD. V was cut by 8 bases and J by 1 base, with 18 bases left in between. CDR3 length equals 16 residues. The CDR3 is CAIASSGTSSYNEQFF. The CDR3 DNA sequence: TGTGCCATCGCTAGCTCGGGGACTTCTTCCTACAATGAGCAGTTCTTC.

This clonotype was picked up many times. The chain links TRBV13 to TRBJ2-1; 9 bases fit TRBD2. The CDR3 consists of 17 residues. CDR1 and CDR2 (germline): PRHDT, FYEKMQ (reference sequence). The J segment lost 4 bases and the V segment lost 4 bases, leaving 11 bases of the junction unmatched. The CDR3 region is CASSYPSLAGLYNEQFF. Written as DNA, the CDR3 is TGTGCCAGCAGCTACCCGTCTCTAGCGGGACTATACAATGAGCAGTTCTTC.

A few counts support this clonotype. The chain joins TRBV28 to TRBJ1-5, with D unresolved. CDR3 length: 14 amino acids. V was trimmed by 2 bases and J by 4 bases, leaving 9 bases between them. The germline gives CDR1 MDHEN, CDR2 SYDVKM. The chain's CDR3 is CASSLLRRNQPQHF. The CDR3 DNA sequence: TGTGCCAGCAGTTTACTCCGACGGAATCAGCCCCAGCATTTT.

This clonotype has only a few counts. The chain is built from TRBV18 and TRBJ1-1; the D gene is possibly TRBD1 (5 bases). Germline values: CDR1 KGHSH, CDR2 LQKENI. CDR3 length equals 16 residues. V was pared by 5 bases and J by 3 bases, with 19 bases between. In DNA form, the CDR3 reads TGTGCCAGCTCATCTCAGGGATCAGGTAGTTACACTGAAGCTTTCTTT. Protein: CASSSQGSGSYTEAFF.

This clonotype was seen repeatedly, ten times or more. This rearrangement joins TRBV5-1 to TRBJ2-3; TRBD2 agrees at 11 bases. Germline CDR1 SGHRS, CDR2 YFSETQ. The CDR3 spans 18 residues. Unmatched junction bases numbered 12, after V lost 0 bases and J lost 6 bases. CDR3 DNA sequence: TGCGCCAGCAGCTTGGATCCGGGACTAGCGGACCGAGGGGATACGCAGTATTTT. Its translation is CASSLDPGLADRGDTQYF. Full variable domain (outside the CDR3, taken from reference TRBV5-1 and TRBJ2-3): KAGVTQTPRYLIKTRGQQVTLSCSPISGHRSVSWYQQTPGQGLQFLFEYFSETQRNKGNFPGRFSGRQFSNSRSEMNVSTLELGDSALYLCASSLDPGLADRGDTQYFGPGTRLTVL.

The V and J genes are TRBV20-1 and TRBJ2-1; 14 nucleotides match TRBD2. The CDR3 is 15 amino acids. CDR1 DFQATT and CDR2 SNEGSKA come from the germline V gene (reference sequence). V trimming: 6 bases; J trimming: 4 bases; junction bases outside the gene matches: 5. The CDR3 here is CSAPTSGRAYNEQFF. The CDR3 coding sequence is TGCAGTGCCCCGACTAGCGGGAGGGCTTACAATGAGCAGTTCTTC.

This clonotype was picked up many times. One end of the junction varies from germline; a read error may be responsible. The chain couples TRBV28 to TRBJ2-2, with TRBD2 matching 9 bases. CDR1 MDHEN and CDR2 SYDVKM come from the germline V gene. CDR3 size: 15 residues. CDR3 bases: TGTGCCAGCAATTTAGCGGGAGCTGGCACCGGGGAGCTGTTTTTT. This codes for CASNLAGAGTGELFF. Filled out from reference TRBV28 and TRBJ2-2, the complete variable domain reads DVKVTQSSRYLVKRTGEKVFLECVQDMDHENMFWYRQDPGLGLRLIYFSYDVKMKEKGDIPEGYSVSREKKERFSLILESASTNQTSMYLCASNLAGAGTGELFFGEGSRLTVL.

This chain connects TRBV28 to TRBJ1-1, with D possibly being TRBD1 (6 bases). The CDR3 length is 17 residues. Looked up from germline, CDR1 is MDHEN and CDR2 is SYDVKM. V was clipped by 10 bases and J by 2 bases, with 26 bases between them. The CDR3: CAITTWTAKGKNTEAFF. As DNA, the CDR3 is TGTGCCATCACCACTTGGACAGCTAAAGGAAAAAACACTGAAGCTTTCTTT.

This clonotype has at least ten counts. This chain links TRBV28 with TRBJ2-7; the match to TRBD2 covers 9 bases. This CDR3 is built from 15 residues. Trimming took 4 bases from V and 6 from J; bases not matched to a gene: 10. Germline assignment: CDR1 MDHEN and CDR2 SYDVKM. The DNA of the CDR3 is TGTGCCAGCAGTTCCCTACGCGGGAGGGCCCCCGAGCAGTACTTC. Protein sequence: CASSSLRGRAPEQYF.

At least ten counts were recorded for this clonotype. The V call is TRBV10-3, the J call TRBJ2-5; D not resolved. Deletions cut 3 bases from V and 10 bases from J, with 9 bases between. Germline V CDR1 and CDR2: ENHRY, SYGVKD. This CDR3 contains 11 residues. The chain's CDR3 is CAISDGPDQYF. In DNA, the CDR3 is TGTGCCATCAGTGATGGCCCGGACCAGTACTTC.

This clonotype was counted a few times. The chain combines TRBV7-8 with TRBJ2-7, with D perhaps TRBD1 or TRBD2 (5 bases each). This CDR3 region has 16 residues. Deletions cut 5 bases from V and 4 bases from J, with 21 bases between. Germline V lookup: CDR1 SGHVS, CDR2 FQNEAQ. This CDR3 reads CASSLHPGTETYEQYF. The CDR3 DNA sequence: TGTGCCAGCAGCCTACACCCCGGGACGGAGACGTACGAGCAGTACTTC.

Many counts were recorded for this clonotype. The chain links TRBV30 to TRBJ1-4; D is possibly TRBD1 (5 bases). Per germline, CDR1 GTSNPN and CDR2 SVGIG (reference sequence). The V end lost 0 bases, the J end lost 7 bases, and 15 bases lay between the germline ends. The CDR3 consists of 15 residues. The CDR3 reads CAWSVGQGEGEKLFF. The CDR3 bases are TGTGCCTGGAGTGTAGGGCAGGGCGAGGGTGAAAAACTGTTTTTT.

This clonotype has at least ten counts. This sequence joins TRBV28 and TRBJ2-7, with D hard to call. The CDR3 runs to 13 residues. Germline V lookup: CDR1 MDHEN, CDR2 SYDVKM. Trimming removed 6 bases at V and 3 bases at J, with 12 bases between. Written as DNA, the CDR3 is TGTGCCAGCAGCACCGGACCCCTCTACGAGCAGTACTTC. Its translation: CASSTGPLYEQYF.

This chain links TRBV6-5 with TRBJ1-2; the match to TRBD1 covers 8 bases. This CDR3 comprises 17 residues. V was pared by 0 bases and J by 4 bases, with 10 bases of the junction left unmatched. Germline CDR1 reads MNHEY; CDR2 reads SVGAGI. The CDR3 protein is CASSYSPGWTGPYGYTF. In DNA, the CDR3 is TGTGCCAGCAGTTACTCTCCCGGCTGGACAGGGCCCTATGGCTACACCTTC.

This clonotype was seen repeatedly, ten times or more. This chain connects TRBV11-1 to TRBJ2-2; tentative D call: TRBD1 (5 bases). Germline CDR1 and CDR2: SGHAT and FQDESV (reference sequence). V lost 5 bases and J 0 bases, leaving 10 bases between the germline ends. The CDR3 is 15 amino acids. The CDR3 coding sequence is TGTGCCAGCAGCGCGCAGACAGCGAACACCGGGGAGCTGTTTTTT. As protein: CASSAQTANTGELFF.

This clonotype was detected a few times. The gene calls are TRBV4-2 and TRBJ1-5, with 7 bases fitting TRBD1. Unmatched junction bases numbered 8, after V lost 1 base and J lost 2 bases. The V gene's germline CDR1 is LGHNA and CDR2 YNFKEQ. CDR3 length: 17 amino acids. The DNA for the CDR3 is TGTGCCAGCAGCCAAGTGGGCGGAGGGGGCGGCAATCAGCCCCAGCATTTT. The encoded protein is CASSQVGGGGGNQPQHF.

The genes are TRBV29-1 and TRBJ1-4; no definite D call. V was pared by 7 bases and J by 4 bases, with 10 bases between. The CDR3 sequence is 12 residues long. CDR1 is SQVTM, CDR2 ANQGSEA, per germline. Written as DNA, the CDR3 is TGCAGCGCCTCGGCCCTTAATGAAAAACTGTTTTTT. Translation: CSASALNEKLFF.

This clonotype has ten or more counts. The V and J genes are TRBV3-1 and TRBJ2-5; 10 nucleotides align to TRBD1. CDR1 LGHDT and CDR2 YNNKEL come from the germline V gene (reference sequence). The CDR3 covers 19 residues. J was trimmed by 1 base and V by 4 bases; bases with no gene match: 15. This chain's CDR3 is CASSPRIPRRDRGQETQYF. For the CDR3, the DNA is TGTGCCAGCAGCCCCCGAATCCCCCGCCGGGACAGGGGCCAAGAGACCCAGTACTTC.